Presented here are 23 T cell receptor beta chains from one specimen sequenced in a study of T cells in Graves' hyperthyroidism and ophthalmopathy. The CDR3 regions of TCR beta were amplified from RNA transcripts. The HTBI primer set drove a first-round RT-PCR of the TCR CDR3. TCRdb reanalysed the multiplex PCR reads using MiXCR and keeps one entry per CDR3 protein. The sample has around 290,000 distinct CDR3 sequences, approximately 13% seen once; the top ten hold roughly 7.9%. The sequenced material came from blood. The receptors shown here come from a woman aged 40 to 55 with Graves' hyperthyroidism.

This clonotype was observed at least ten times. The genes are TRBV28 and TRBJ1-1; D gene unclear. Germline V lookup: CDR1 MDHEN, CDR2 SYDVKM. The V end lost 6 bases, the J end lost 0 bases, and 17 bases lay between the germline ends. This CDR3 is 16 amino acids long. The DNA of the CDR3 is TGTGCCAGCAGCCCGGGCTGGCGTCCCATGAACACTGAAGCTTTCTTT. Translated: CASSPGWRPMNTEAFF.

This clonotype was counted ten times or more. This chain links TRBV6-1 with TRBJ1-1, with D possibly matching TRBD1 (5 bases). The germline V gene encodes CDR1 MNHNS and CDR2 SASEGT. The V end lost 1 base, the J end lost 0 bases, and 12 bases lay between the germline ends. The CDR3 has 16 residues. The CDR3 sequence: CASSEGQIRMNTEAFF. The CDR3, as DNA: TGTGCCAGCAGTGAAGGACAGATTAGGATGAACACTGAAGCTTTCTTT.

This clonotype was detected ten times or more. V usage is TRBV20-1 and J usage is TRBJ2-1; TRBD2 is a possible D gene (5 bases). The V gene's germline CDR1 is DFQATT and CDR2 SNEGSKA (reference sequence). The CDR3 length is 13 residues. V was clipped by 6 bases and J by 5 bases, with 14 bases between them. This CDR3 is CSAALAFHNEQFF. Written as DNA, the CDR3 is TGCAGTGCCGCCCTAGCATTCCACAATGAGCAGTTCTTC.

This clonotype was detected ten times or more. The V and J genes are TRBV19 and TRBJ1-4; D remains unclear. The V gene lost 3 bases and the J gene lost 5 bases, with 13 bases spanning the gap. The CDR3 runs 15 residues. Germline V CDR1 and CDR2: LNHDA, SQIVND (reference sequence). CDR3 bases: TGTGCCAGTAGTATGTCTTCTGCGGGAAATGAAAAACTGTTTTTT. Protein: CASSMSSAGNEKLFF.

The chain recombines TRBV4-2 with TRBJ1-4; D call uncertain. Trimming cost V 0 bases and J 6 bases, with 11 bases left between them. This CDR3 contains 15 residues. Germline loops: CDR1 LGHNA, CDR2 YNFKEQ. CDR3 protein: CASSQDKWGDEKLFF. Written as DNA, the CDR3 is TGTGCCAGCAGCCAAGATAAATGGGGTGATGAAAAACTGTTTTTT.

This clonotype has ten or more counts. This chain links TRBV5-1 with TRBJ2-7; TRBD1 agrees at 12 bases. The length of the CDR3 is 16 residues. V was clipped by 4 bases and J by 4 bases; unmatched bases: 9. CDR1 and CDR2 from the germline V gene are SGHRS and YFSETQ. CDR3 in DNA: TGCGCCAGCAGCCTCCGGGACAGGGGGCGCGGATACGAGCAGTACTTC. Translating it yields CASSLRDRGRGYEQYF.

This clonotype was counted a few times. The J gene is TRBJ2-3, the V gene TRBV20-1; TRBD2 agrees at 12 bases. The germline CDR1 and CDR2 sequences are DFQATT and SNEGSKA (reference sequence). This CDR3 is built from 16 residues. The V gene end was trimmed by 0 bases and the J gene end by 13 bases; junction bases not matched to a gene: 14. The CDR3 region has the DNA TGCAGTGCTAGAGATCCATGGCGCCTAGCGGGGGGGTGGGAGTATTTT. Translating it yields CSARDPWRLAGGWEYF.

This clonotype has a count of ten or more. The chain is built from TRBV2 and TRBJ2-7, with D possibly being TRBD2 (5 bases). The CDR3 runs 14 residues. Germline V lookup: CDR1 SNHLY, CDR2 FYNNEI. V gave up 7 bases and J gave up 4 bases, with 17 bases separating them. The CDR3 nucleotides read TGTGCCAGCACCCTTCTAGCAGTCGGTTACGAGCAGTACTTC. Amino acid sequence: CASTLLAVGYEQYF.

The rearrangement uses TRBV19 and TRBJ2-2; D gene ambiguous. Germline V lookup: CDR1 LNHDA, CDR2 SQIVND (reference sequence). V lost 3 bases and J lost 7, with 15 bases in between. This CDR3 region has 15 residues. CDR3 in DNA: TGTGCCAGTAGTATCAGATTAGGGAACCACGGGGAGCTGTTTTTT. Translating it yields CASSIRLGNHGELFF.

This clonotype was observed at least ten times. The V gene is TRBV6-1, the J gene TRBJ1-3; the D gene is possibly TRBD1 (5 bases). This CDR3 has 17 amino acids. The germline V gene encodes CDR1 MNHNS and CDR2 SASEGT. Trimming pared 0 bases from V and 4 bases from J, leaving 16 bases between. The CDR3 nucleotides are TGTGCCAGCAGTGAAGCGAAGATGACAGAGTTGGGAAACACCATATATTTT. It encodes CASSEAKMTELGNTIYF.

This clonotype has only a few counts. The chain employs TRBV6-1 and TRBJ1-6, with no clear D. This CDR3 spans 13 amino acids. From germline, CDR1 is MNHNS and CDR2 SASEGT. V lost 8 bases and J lost 7, with 12 bases in between. The CDR3 loop is CASVAEGNSPLHF. In nucleotides, the CDR3 is TGTGCCAGCGTAGCGGAAGGGAATTCACCCCTCCACTTT.

The genes are TRBV6-2 or TRBV6-3 and TRBJ2-1; the match to TRBD2 covers 11 bases. J was trimmed by 8 bases and V by 5 bases; bases with no gene match: 5. The germline CDR1 and CDR2 sequences are MNHEY and SVGEGT. The CDR3 contains 14 residues. The CDR3 protein is CASSTSGGGYEQFF. The CDR3 DNA is TGTGCCAGCAGTACTAGCGGGGGCGGCTATGAGCAGTTCTTC.

This clonotype was seen ten or more times. The genes are TRBV24-1 and TRBJ1-5; D unresolved. V was trimmed by 4 bases and J by 3 bases, leaving 6 bases between them. Germline CDR1 KGHDR, CDR2 SFDVKD. This CDR3 comprises 13 residues. The CDR3 here is CATSDSYNQPQHF. The CDR3 bases are TGTGCCACCAGTGACAGTTACAATCAGCCCCAGCATTTT.

This clonotype came up many times. The V and J genes are TRBV3-1 and TRBJ2-3, with unresolved D. Germline loops: CDR1 LGHDT, CDR2 YNNKEL (reference sequence). V lost 7 bases and J 2 bases, leaving 10 bases between the germline ends. The CDR3 sequence is 13 residues long. The CDR3 region is CASNHFDTDTQYF. CDR3 sequence (DNA): TGTGCCAGCAACCACTTCGACACAGATACGCAGTATTTT.

This clonotype appeared many times. V usage is TRBV2 and J usage is TRBJ2-7; D perhaps matches TRBD1 (6 bases). The CDR3 contains 14 residues. With 7 bases removed from V and 0 bases from J, the gap between germline ends came to 13 bases. The germline V gene encodes CDR1 SNHLY and CDR2 FYNNEI. Here the CDR3 DNA reads TGTGCCAGCAAACAGGGAATTGGCTCCTACGAGCAGTACTTC. Translated, it gives CASKQGIGSYEQYF. Full variable domain (remainder filled in from reference TRBV2 and TRBJ2-7): EPEVTQTPSHQVTQMGQEVILRCVPISNHLYFYWYRQILGQKVEFLVSFYNNEISEKSEIFDDQFSVERPDGSNFTLKIRSTKLEDSAMYFCASKQGIGSYEQYFGPGTRLTVT.

This clonotype was seen ten or more times. The chain has TRBV20-1 and TRBJ1-5; the match to TRBD1 covers 7 bases. CDR1 and CDR2 from the germline V gene are DFQATT and SNEGSKA (reference sequence). V trimming: 5 bases; J trimming: 9 bases; junction bases outside the gene matches: 7. The CDR3 sequence is 12 residues long. The CDR3: CSAGGGGRPQHF. Here the CDR3 DNA reads TGCAGTGCTGGAGGAGGGGGCCGGCCCCAGCATTTT.

This clonotype was seen a few times. The V call is TRBV4-2, the J call TRBJ2-5, with 12 bases lining up with TRBD2. V was clipped by 0 bases and J by 5 bases; unmatched bases: 7. The germline V gene encodes CDR1 LGHNA and CDR2 YNFKEQ. This CDR3 has 17 amino acids. The CDR3 is CASSQDPSGRAWETQYF. The CDR3 DNA reads as TGTGCCAGCAGCCAAGATCCTAGCGGGAGGGCCTGGGAGACCCAGTACTTC.

This clonotype has a handful of counts. The V gene is TRBV30, the J gene TRBJ2-3; D might be TRBD1 (6 bases). V gave up 4 bases and J gave up 5 bases, with 10 bases separating them. The CDR3 contains 12 residues. The germline V gene has CDR1 GTSNPN and CDR2 SVGIG (reference sequence). DNA of the CDR3: TGTGCCTGGACAGGGGAAAGAGATACGCAGTATTTT. This gives the protein CAWTGERDTQYF.

This clonotype was counted ten times or more. DNA of the CDR3: TGTGCCAGCACTTCCCGCTCTGGGGCCAACGTCCTGACTTTC. This translates into CASTSRSGANVLTF. The chain links TRBV28 to TRBJ2-6; D uncertain. This CDR3 region has 14 residues. Germline-derived CDR1 and CDR2 are MDHEN and SYDVKM. V shed 7 bases and J shed 0 bases, with 7 bases lying between them.

This clonotype occurred many times. This rearrangement joins TRBV14 to TRBJ1-4; tentatively, D is TRBD1 (5 bases). Germline CDR1 SGHDN, CDR2 FVKESK. The V end lost 6 bases, the J end lost 8 bases, and 10 bases lay between the germline ends. The CDR3 consists of 12 residues. CDR3 residues: CASRTGGEKLFF. CDR3 nucleotides: TGTGCCAGCAGAACAGGAGGAGAAAAACTGTTTTTT.

V and J are TRBV5-1 and TRBJ2-5, with D possibly TRBD2 on 5 matching bases. Trimming cost V 5 bases and J 5 bases, with 13 bases left between them. Germline V gives CDR1 SGHRS, CDR2 YFSETQ. This CDR3 spans 13 amino acids. CDR3 coding DNA: TGCGCCAGCAGGAGGGAGCCCCAGGAGACCCAGTACTTC. Translation: CASRREPQETQYF.

This clonotype showed up many times. This chain's CDR3 is CASTGLGAAFF. The CDR3 nucleotides read TGTGCCAGCACAGGGTTAGGTGCAGCTTTCTTT. The chain employs TRBV10-3 and TRBJ1-1, with TRBD1 as a possible D gene (6 bases). The germline V gene encodes CDR1 ENHRY and CDR2 SYGVKD. CDR3 length equals 11 residues. The V gene lost 10 bases and the J gene lost 10 bases, with 16 bases spanning the gap.

This clonotype was detected ten times or more. CDR3 sequence (DNA): TGTGCCAGCAGCTACGGGACAGGTATGAACACTGAAGCTTTCTTT. Translating it yields CASSYGTGMNTEAFF. V gene TRBV11-2 combines with J gene TRBJ1-1; 8 bases agree with TRBD1. Germline loops: CDR1 SGHAT, CDR2 FQNNGV. The CDR3 runs 15 residues. Unmatched junction bases numbered 4, after V lost 4 bases and J lost 0 bases.